The following is a T cell receptor (beta chain) sequence with its context. This record comes from a study of cytomegalovirus exposure and HLA in healthy donors. Trimming cost V 5 bases and J 3 bases; bases outside gene matches: 9. CDR1 and CDR2 (germline): MDHEN, SYDVKM. The CDR3 length is 16 residues. The table came from immunoSEQ multiplex PCR; TCRdb's copy has only in-frame clones and leaves some out. The data show about 150,000 clones, nearly 90% seen once. The sequence was obtained from a woman aged 18-35 years in good health and CMV-seropositive. Sample: PBMCs. The chain couples TRBV28 to TRBJ2-3; 9 bases line up with TRBD1. CDR3 DNA sequence: TGTGCCAGCAGTCTAAGTGGGACAGGGCTTACAGATACGCAGTATTTT. Its protein is CASSLSGTGLTDTQYF.